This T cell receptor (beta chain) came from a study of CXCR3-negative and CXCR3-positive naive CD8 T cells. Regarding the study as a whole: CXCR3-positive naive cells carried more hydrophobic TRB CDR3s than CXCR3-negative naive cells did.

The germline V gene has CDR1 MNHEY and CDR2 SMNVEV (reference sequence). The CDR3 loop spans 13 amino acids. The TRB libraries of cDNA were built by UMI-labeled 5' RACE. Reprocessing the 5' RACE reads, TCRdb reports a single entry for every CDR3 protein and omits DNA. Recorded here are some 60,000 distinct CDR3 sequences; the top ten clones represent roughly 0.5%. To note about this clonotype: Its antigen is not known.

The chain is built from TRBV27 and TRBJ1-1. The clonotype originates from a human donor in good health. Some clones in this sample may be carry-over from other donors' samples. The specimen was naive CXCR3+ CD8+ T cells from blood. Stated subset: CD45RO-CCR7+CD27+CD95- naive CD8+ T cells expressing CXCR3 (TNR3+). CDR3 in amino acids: CASSSGLNTEAFF.